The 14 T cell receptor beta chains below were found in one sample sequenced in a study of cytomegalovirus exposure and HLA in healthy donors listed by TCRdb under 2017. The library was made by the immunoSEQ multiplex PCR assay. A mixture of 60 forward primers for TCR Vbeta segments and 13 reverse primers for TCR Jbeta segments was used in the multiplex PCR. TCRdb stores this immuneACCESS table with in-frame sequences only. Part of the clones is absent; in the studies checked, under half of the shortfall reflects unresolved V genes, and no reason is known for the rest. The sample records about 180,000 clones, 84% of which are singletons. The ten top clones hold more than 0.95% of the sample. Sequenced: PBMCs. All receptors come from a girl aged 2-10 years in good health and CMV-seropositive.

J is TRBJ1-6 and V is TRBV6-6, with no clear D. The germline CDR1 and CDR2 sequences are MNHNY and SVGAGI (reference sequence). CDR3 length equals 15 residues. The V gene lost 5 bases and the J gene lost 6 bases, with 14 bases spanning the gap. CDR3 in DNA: TGTGCCAGCAGTGAGCGGACTACCACTAATTCACCCCTCCACTTT. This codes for CASSERTTTNSPLHF.

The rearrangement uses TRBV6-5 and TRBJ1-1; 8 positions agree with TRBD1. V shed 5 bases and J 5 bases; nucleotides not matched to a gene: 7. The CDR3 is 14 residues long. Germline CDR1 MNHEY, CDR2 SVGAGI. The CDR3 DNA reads TGTGCCAGCAGTCGTTCTACAGGGGGGACTGAAGCTTTCTTT. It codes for CASSRSTGGTEAFF.

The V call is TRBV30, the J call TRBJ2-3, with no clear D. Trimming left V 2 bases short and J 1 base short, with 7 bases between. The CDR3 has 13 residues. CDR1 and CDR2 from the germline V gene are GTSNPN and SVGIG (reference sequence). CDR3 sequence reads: CAWSSGGTDTQYF. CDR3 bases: TGTGCCTGGAGTTCTGGAGGCACAGATACGCAGTATTTT.

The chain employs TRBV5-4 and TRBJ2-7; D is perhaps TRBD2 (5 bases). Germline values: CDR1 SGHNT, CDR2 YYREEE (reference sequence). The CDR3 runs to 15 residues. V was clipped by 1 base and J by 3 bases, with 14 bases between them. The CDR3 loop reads CASSLPGNGVYEQYF. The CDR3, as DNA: TGTGCCAGCAGCTTGCCGGGAAACGGGGTCTACGAGCAGTACTTC.

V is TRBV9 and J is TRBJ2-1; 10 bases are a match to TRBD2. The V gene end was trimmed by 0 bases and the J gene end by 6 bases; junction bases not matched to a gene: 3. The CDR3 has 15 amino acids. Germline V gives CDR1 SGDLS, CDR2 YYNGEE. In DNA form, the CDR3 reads TGTGCCAGCAGCGTAGAAGGGACTAGCGCCAATGAGCAGTTCTTC. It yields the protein CASSVEGTSANEQFF.

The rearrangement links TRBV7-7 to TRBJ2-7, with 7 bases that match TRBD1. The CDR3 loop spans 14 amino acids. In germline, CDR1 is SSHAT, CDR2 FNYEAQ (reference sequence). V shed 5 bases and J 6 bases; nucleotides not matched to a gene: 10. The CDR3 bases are TGTGCCAGCAGCGCCGACAGGGTTGCTGGCGAGCAGTACTTC. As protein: CASSADRVAGEQYF. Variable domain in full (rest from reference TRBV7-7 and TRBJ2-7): GAGVSQSPRYKVTKRGQDVTLRCDPISSHATLYWYQQALGQGPEFLTYFNYEAQPDKSGLPSDRFSAERPEGSISTLTIQRTEQRDSAMYRCASSADRVAGEQYFGPGTRLTVT.

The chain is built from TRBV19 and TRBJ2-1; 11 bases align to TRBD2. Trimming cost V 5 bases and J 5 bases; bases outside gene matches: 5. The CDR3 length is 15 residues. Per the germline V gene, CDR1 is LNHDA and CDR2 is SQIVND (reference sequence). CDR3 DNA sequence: TGTGCCAGTAGTGGGGGACTAGCGGAAAACAATGAGCAGTTCTTC. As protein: CASSGGLAENNEQFF.

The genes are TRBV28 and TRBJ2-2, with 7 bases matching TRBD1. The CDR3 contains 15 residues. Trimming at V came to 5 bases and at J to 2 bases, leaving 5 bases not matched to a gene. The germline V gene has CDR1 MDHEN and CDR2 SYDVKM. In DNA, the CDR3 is TGTGCCAGCAGTCGGGCAGGGGGAAACACCGGGGAGCTGTTTTTT. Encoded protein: CASSRAGGNTGELFF.

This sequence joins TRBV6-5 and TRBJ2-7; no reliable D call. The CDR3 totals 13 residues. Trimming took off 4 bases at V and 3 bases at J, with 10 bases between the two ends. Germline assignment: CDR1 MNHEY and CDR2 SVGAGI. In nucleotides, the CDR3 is TGTGCCAGCAGTTTCCTAGGAAACTACGAGCAGTACTTC. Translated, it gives CASSFLGNYEQYF.

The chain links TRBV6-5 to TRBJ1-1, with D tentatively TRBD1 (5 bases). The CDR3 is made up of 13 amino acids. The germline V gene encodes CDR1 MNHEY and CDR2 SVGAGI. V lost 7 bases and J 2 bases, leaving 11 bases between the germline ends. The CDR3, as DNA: TGTGCCAGCACCCCTCGGACAAACACTGAAGCTTTCTTT. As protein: CASTPRTNTEAFF.

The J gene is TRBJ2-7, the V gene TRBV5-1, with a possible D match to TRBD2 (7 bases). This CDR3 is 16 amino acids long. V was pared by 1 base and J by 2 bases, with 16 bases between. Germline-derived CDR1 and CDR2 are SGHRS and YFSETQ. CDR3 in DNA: TGCGCCAGCAGCTTGTGGGGGGGGACACGGACCTACGAGCAGTACTTC. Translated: CASSLWGGTRTYEQYF.

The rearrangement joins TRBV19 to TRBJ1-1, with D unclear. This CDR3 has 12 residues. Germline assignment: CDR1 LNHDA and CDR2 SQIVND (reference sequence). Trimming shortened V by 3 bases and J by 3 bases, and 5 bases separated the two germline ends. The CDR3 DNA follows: TGTGCCAGTAGTATTCCGGACACTGAAGCTTTCTTT. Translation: CASSIPDTEAFF.

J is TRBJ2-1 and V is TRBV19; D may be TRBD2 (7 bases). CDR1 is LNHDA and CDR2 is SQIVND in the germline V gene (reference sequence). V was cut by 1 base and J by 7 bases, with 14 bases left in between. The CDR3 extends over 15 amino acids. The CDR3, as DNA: TGTGCCAGTAGTATAGGAGGGGGGGCGAATAATGAGCAGTTCTTC. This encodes CASSIGGGANNEQFF. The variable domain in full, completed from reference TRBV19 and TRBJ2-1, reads DGGITQSPKYLFRKEGQNVTLSCEQNLNHDAMYWYRQDPGQGLRLIYYSQIVNDFQKGDIAEGYSVSREKKESFPLTVTSAQKNPTAFYLCASSIGGGANNEQFFGPGTRLTVL.

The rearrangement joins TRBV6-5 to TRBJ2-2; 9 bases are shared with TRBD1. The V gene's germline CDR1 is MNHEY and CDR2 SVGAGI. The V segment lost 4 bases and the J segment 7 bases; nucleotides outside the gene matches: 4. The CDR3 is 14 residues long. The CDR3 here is CASSLQGAGGELFF. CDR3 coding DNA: TGTGCCAGCAGTTTACAGGGGGCGGGCGGGGAGCTGTTTTTT.